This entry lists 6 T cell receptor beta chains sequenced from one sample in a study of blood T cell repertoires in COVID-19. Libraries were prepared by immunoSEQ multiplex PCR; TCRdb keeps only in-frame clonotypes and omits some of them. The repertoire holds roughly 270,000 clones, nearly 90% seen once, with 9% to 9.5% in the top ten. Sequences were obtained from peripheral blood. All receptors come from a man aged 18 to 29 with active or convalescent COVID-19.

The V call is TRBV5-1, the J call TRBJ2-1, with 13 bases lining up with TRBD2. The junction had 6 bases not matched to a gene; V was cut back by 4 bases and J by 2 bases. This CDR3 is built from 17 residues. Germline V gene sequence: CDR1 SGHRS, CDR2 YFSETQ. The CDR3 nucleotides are TGCGCCAGCAGCCGACGGACTAGCGGGGGTACCTACAATGAGCAGTTCTTC. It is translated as CASSRRTSGGTYNEQFF.

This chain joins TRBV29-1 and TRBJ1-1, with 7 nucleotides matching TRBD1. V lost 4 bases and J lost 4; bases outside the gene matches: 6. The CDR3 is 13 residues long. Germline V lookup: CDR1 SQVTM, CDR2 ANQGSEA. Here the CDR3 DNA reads TGCAGCGTTGTGGAGGGGGCTAGCACTGAAGCTTTCTTT. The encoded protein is CSVVEGASTEAFF. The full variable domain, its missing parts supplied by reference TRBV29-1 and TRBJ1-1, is SAVISQKPSRDICQRGTSLTIQCQVDSQVTMMFWYRQQPGQSLTLIATANQGSEATYESGFVIDKFPISRPNLTFSTLTVSNMSPEDSSIYLCSVVEGASTEAFFGQGTRLTVV.

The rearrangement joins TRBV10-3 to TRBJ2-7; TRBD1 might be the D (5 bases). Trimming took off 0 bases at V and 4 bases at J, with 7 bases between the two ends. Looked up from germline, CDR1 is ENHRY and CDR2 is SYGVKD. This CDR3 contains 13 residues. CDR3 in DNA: TGTGCCATCAGTGAGTCGACAGCATACGAGCAGTACTTC. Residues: CAISESTAYEQYF.

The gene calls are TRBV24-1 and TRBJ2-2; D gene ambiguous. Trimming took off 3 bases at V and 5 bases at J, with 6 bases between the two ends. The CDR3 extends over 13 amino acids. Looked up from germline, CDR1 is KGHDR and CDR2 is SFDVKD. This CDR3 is CATSDTPTGELFF. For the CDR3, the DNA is TGTGCCACCAGTGATACTCCGACCGGGGAGCTGTTTTTT.

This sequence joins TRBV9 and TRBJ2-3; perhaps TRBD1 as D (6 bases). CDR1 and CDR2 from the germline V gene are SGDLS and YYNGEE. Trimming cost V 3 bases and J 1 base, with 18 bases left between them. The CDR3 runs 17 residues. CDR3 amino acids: CASSAWGRQGGTDTQYF. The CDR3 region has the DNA TGTGCCAGCAGCGCCTGGGGGCGTCAGGGAGGCACAGATACGCAGTATTTT.

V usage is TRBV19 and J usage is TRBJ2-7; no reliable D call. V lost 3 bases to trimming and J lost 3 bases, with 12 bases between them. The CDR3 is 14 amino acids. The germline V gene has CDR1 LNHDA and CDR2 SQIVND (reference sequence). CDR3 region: CASSMIGAGYEQYF. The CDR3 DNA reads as TGTGCCAGTAGTATGATCGGAGCCGGCTACGAGCAGTACTTC.